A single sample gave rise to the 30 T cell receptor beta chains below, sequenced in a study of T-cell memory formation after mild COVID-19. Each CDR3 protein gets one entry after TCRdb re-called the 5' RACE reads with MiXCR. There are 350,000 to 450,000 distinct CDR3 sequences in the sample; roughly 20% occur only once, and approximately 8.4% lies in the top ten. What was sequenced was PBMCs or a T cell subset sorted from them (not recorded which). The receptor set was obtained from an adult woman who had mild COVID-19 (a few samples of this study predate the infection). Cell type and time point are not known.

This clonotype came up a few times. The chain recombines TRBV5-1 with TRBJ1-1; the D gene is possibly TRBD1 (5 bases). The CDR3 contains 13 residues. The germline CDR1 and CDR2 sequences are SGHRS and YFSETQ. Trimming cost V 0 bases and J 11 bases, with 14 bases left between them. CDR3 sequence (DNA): TGCGCCAGCAGCTTGGGGGGCGCCCCTTTCGCTTTCTTT. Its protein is CASSLGGAPFAFF.

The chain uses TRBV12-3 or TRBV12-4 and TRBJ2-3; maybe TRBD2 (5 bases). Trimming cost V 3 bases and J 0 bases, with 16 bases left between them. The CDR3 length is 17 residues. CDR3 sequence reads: CASSFGRKGDSTDTQYF. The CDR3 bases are TGTGCCAGCAGTTTCGGGCGGAAGGGAGACAGCACAGATACGCAGTATTTT.

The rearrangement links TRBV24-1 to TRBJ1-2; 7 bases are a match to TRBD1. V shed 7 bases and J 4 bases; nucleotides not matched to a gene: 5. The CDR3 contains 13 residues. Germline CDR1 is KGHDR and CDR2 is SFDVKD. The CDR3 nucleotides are TGTGCCACCAGCGACAGGGAGATCTATGGCTACACCTTC. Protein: CATSDREIYGYTF.

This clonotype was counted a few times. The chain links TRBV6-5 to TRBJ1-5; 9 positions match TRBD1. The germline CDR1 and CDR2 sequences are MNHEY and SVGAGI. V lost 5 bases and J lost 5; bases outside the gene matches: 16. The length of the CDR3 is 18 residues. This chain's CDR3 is CASSPIRDRVSPHQPQHF. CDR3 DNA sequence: TGTGCCAGCAGTCCAATTCGGGACAGGGTGTCTCCTCATCAGCCCCAGCATTTT.

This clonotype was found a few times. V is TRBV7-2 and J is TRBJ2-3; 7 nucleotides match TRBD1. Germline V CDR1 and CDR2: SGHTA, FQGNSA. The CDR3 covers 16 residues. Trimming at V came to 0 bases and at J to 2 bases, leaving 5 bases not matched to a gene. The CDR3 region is CASSLAGQYNTDTQYF. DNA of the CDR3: TGTGCCAGCAGCTTAGCGGGACAGTACAACACAGATACGCAGTATTTT.

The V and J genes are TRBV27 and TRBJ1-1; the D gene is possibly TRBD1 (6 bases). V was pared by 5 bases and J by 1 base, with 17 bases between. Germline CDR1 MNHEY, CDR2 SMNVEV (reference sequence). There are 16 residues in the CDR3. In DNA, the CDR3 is TGTGCCAGCAGTCCATATGACAGGTATCCGAACACTGAAGCTTTCTTT. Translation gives CASSPYDRYPNTEAFF.

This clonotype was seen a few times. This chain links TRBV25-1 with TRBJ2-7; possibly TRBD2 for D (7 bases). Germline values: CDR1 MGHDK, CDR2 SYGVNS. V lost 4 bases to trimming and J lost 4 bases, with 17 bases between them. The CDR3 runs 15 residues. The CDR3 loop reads CASSASAGAAYEQYF. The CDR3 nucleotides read TGTGCCAGCAGTGCCTCCGCGGGGGCAGCGTACGAGCAGTACTTC.

CDR3 DNA sequence: TGTGCCAGCAGCCCGAGACAGGGAAGTCCCTCAGATACGCAGTATTTT. It translates to CASSPRQGSPSDTQYF. The rearrangement uses TRBV7-8 and TRBJ2-3, with 7 bases fitting TRBD1. The length of the CDR3 is 16 residues. The germline V gene encodes CDR1 SGHVS and CDR2 FQNEAQ. Germline trimming cut 5 bases from V and 4 bases from J; bases unmatched to any gene: 12.

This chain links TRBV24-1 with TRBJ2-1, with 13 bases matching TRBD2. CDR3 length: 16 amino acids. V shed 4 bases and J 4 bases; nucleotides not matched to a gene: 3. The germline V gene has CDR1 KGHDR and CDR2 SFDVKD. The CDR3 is CATSDTSGREYNEQFF. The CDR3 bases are TGTGCCACCAGTGACACTAGCGGGAGGGAGTACAATGAGCAGTTCTTC.

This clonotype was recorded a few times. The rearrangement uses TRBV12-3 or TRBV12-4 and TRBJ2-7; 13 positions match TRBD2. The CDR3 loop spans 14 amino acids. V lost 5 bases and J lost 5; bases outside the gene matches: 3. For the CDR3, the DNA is TGTGCCAGCAGTCCGACTAGCGGGAGGAACGAGCAGTACTTC. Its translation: CASSPTSGRNEQYF.

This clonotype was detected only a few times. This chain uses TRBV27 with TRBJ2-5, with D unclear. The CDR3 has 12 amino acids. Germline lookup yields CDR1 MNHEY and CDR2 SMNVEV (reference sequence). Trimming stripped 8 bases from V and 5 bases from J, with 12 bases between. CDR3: CASGSQQETQYF. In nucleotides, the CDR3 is TGTGCCAGCGGTTCCCAGCAGGAGACCCAGTACTTC.

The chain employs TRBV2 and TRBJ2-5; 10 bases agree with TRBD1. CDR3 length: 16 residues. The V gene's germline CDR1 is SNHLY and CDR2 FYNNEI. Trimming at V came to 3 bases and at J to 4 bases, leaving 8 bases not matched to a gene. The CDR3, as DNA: TGTGCCAGCAGTGATGAGACAGGGGGCTTCCGAGAGACCCAGTACTTC. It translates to CASSDETGGFRETQYF.

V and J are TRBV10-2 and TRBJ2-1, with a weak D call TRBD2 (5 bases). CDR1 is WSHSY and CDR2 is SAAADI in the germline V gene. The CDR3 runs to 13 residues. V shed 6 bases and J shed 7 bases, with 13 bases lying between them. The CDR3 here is CASSSRTENEQFF. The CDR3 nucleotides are TGCGCCAGCAGCTCAAGGACTGAGAATGAGCAGTTCTTC.

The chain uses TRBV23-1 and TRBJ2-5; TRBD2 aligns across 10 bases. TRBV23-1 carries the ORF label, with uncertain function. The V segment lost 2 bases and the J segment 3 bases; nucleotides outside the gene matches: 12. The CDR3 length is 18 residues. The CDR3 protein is CASSQRGTKREGEETQYF. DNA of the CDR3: TGCGCCAGCAGTCAAAGGGGAACAAAGCGGGAGGGGGAAGAGACCCAGTACTTC.

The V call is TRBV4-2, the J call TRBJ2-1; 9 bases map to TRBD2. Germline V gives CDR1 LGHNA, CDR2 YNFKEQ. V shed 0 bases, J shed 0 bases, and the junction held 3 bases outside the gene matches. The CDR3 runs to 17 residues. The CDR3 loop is CASSQESGGFSYNEQFF. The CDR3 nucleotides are TGTGCCAGCAGCCAAGAAAGCGGGGGGTTCTCCTACAATGAGCAGTTCTTC.

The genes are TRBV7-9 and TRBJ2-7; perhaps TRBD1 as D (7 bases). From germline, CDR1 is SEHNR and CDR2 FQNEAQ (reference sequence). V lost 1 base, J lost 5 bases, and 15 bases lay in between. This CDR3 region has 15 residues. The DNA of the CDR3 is TGTGCCAGCAGCTTAGAGGAGGGGGCGACTCACGAGCAGTACTTC. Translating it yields CASSLEEGATHEQYF. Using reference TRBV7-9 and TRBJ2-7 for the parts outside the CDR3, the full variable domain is DTGVSQNPRHKITKRGQNVTFRCDPISEHNRLYWYRQTLGQGPEFLTYFQNEAQLEKSRLLSDRFSAERPKGSFSTLEIQRTEQGDSAMYLCASSLEEGATHEQYFGPGTRLTVT.

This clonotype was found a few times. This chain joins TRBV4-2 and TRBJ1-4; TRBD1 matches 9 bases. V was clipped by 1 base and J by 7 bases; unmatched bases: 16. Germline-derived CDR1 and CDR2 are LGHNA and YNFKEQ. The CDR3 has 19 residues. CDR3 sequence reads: CASSQVVGQGRGESEKLFF. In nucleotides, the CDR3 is TGTGCCAGCAGCCAAGTCGTGGGACAGGGCAGGGGTGAGAGTGAAAAACTGTTTTTT.

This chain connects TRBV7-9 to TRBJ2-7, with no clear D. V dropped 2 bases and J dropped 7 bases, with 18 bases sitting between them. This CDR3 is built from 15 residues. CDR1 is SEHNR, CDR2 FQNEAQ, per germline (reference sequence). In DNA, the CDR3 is TGTGCCAGCAGCTTATCTTTCGTAGGGATCGGGGAGCAGTACTTC. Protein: CASSLSFVGIGEQYF.

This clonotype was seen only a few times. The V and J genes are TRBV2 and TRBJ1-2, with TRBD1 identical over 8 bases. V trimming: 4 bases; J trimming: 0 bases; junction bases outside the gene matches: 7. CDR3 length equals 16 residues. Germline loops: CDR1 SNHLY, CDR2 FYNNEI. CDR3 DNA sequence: TGTGCCAGCAGTGGACAGGGGCCCTCTCCTAACTATGGCTACACCTTC. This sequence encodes CASSGQGPSPNYGYTF.

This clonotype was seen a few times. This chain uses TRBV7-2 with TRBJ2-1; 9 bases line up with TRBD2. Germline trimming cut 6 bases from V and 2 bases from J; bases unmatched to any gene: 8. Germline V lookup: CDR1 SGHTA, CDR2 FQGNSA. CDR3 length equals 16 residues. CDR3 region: CASRKWREGPYNEQFF. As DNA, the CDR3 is TGTGCCAGCAGAAAATGGCGGGAGGGCCCCTACAATGAGCAGTTCTTC.

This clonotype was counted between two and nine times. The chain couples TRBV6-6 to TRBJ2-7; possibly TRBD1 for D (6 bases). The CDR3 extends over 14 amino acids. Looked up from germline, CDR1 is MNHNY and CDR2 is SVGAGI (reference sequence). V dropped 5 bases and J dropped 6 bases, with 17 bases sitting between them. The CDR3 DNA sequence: TGTGCCAGCAGTCCCACTGGGGGCGCGCTCGAGCAGTACTTC. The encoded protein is CASSPTGGALEQYF.

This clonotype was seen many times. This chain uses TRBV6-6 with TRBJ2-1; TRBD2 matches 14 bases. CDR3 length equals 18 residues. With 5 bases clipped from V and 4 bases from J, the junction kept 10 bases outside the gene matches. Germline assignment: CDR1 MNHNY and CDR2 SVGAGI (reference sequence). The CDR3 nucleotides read TGTGCCAGCAGTGGACTAGCGGGGGGCCCGTCGTTATACAATGAGCAGTTCTTC. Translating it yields CASSGLAGGPSLYNEQFF.

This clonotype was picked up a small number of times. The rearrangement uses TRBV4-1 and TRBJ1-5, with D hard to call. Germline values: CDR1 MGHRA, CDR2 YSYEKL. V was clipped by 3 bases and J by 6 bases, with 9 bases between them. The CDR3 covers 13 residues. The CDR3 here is CASSQDWVQPQHF. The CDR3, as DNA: TGCGCCAGCAGCCAGGATTGGGTTCAGCCCCAGCATTTT.

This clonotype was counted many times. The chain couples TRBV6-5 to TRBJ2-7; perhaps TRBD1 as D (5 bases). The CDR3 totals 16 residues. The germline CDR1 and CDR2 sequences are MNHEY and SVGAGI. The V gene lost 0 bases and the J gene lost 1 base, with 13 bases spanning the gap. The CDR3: CASSYSTVLGSYEQYF. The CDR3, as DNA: TGTGCCAGCAGTTACTCGACAGTCCTAGGGTCCTACGAGCAGTACTTC.

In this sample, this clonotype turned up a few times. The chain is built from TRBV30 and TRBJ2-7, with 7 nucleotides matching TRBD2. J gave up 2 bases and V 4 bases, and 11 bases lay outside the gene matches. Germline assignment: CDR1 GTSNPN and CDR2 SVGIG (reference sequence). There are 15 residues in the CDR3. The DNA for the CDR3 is TGTGCCTGGAAAAGAGCGGGACTGAGCCCCTACGAGCAGTACTTC. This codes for CAWKRAGLSPYEQYF.

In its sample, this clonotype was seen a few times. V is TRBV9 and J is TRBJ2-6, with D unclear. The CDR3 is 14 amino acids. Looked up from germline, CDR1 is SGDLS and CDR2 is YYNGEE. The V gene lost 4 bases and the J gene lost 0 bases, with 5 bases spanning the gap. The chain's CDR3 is CASSSASGANVLTF. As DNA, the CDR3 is TGTGCCAGCAGCTCAGCCTCTGGGGCCAACGTCCTGACTTTC.

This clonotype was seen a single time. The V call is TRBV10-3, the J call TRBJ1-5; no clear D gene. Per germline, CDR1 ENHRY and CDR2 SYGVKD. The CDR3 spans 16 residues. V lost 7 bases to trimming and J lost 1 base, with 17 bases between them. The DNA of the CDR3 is TGTGCCATCACCGAGGGCTGGATCCTCAGCAATCAGCCCCAGCATTTT. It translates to CAITEGWILSNQPQHF.

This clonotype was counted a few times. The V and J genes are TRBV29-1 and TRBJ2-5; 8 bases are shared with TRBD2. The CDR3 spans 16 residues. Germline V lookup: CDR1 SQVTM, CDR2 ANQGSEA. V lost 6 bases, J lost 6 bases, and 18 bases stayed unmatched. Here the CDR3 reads CSVILPGLELAKTQYF. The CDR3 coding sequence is TGCAGCGTAATACTTCCGGGACTAGAACTCGCAAAGACCCAGTACTTC.

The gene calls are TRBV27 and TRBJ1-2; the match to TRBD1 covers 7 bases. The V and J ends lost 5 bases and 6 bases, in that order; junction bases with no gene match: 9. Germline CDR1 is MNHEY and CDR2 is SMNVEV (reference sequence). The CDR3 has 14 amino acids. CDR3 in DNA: TGTGCCAGCAGTCCACTGACAGGGATCCATGGCTACACCTTC. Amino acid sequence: CASSPLTGIHGYTF.

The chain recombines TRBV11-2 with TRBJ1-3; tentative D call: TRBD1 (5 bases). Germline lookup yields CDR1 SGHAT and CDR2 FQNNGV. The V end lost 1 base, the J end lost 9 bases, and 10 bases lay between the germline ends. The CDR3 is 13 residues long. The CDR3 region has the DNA TGTGCCAGCAGCTTAGGGGGCCAGGCCACCATATATTTT. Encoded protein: CASSLGGQATIYF.